This T cell receptor beta chain was observed in a study of beta chain features in type 1 diabetes. On the study more broadly: Across all samples, over 85 million sorted cells were examined. Overall study results and limits: TCRB CDR3s were moderately but significantly shorter in Type 1 diabetes patients in all four CD4+ subsets. Insertion counts at VDJ junctions were lower in type 1 diabetes patients, who also showed more deletions there. Researchers reported that naive, central memory and Treg TCRB repertoires appeared more similar in patients than in healthy donors.

The study reverse transcribed the entire isolated RNA, so it sequenced expressed TCRB transcripts. Data came from immunoSEQ multiplex PCR; TCRdb stores just in-frame clones and leaves some out. There are 300,000 to 450,000 clones in the sample; 8% to 10% occur only once, and 0.45% to 0.65% lies in the top ten. The sample holds a few counts of this clone. The antigen remains unidentified. Per germline, CDR1 MNHEY and CDR2 SVGAGI. V was shortened by 6 bases and J by 4 bases, with 16 bases between the two germline ends. This CDR3 comprises 15 residues. Sequenced: central memory CD4+ T cells from blood. This clonotype was sampled from a man aged 25-40 years with type 1 diabetes. The gene calls are TRBV6-5 and TRBJ2-1; the D gene is possibly TRBD2 (6 bases). The CDR3 spells CASRNGGTGYNEQFF. The CDR3 DNA reads TGTGCCAGCAGGAACGGGGGAACGGGGTACAATGAGCAGTTCTTC.